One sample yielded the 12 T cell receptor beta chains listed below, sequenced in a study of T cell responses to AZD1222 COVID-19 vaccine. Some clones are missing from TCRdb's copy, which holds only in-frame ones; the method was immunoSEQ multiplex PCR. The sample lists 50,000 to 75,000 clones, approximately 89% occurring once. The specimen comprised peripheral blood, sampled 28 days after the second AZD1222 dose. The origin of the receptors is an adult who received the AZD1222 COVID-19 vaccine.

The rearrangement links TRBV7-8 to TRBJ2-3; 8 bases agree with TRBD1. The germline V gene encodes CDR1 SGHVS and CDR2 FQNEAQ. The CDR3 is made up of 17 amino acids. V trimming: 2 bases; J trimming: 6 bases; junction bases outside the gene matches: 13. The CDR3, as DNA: TGTGCCAGCAGCTTACATCGCTCGGACAGGGTTCGTGATACGCAGTATTTT. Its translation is CASSLHRSDRVRDTQYF.

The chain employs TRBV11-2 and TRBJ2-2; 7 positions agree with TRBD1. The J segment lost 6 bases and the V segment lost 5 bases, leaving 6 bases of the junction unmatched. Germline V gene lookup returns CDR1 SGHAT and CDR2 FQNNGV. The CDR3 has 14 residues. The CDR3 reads CASSVRQGPGELFF. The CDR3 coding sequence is TGTGCCAGCAGCGTCCGACAGGGTCCCGGGGAGCTGTTTTTT.

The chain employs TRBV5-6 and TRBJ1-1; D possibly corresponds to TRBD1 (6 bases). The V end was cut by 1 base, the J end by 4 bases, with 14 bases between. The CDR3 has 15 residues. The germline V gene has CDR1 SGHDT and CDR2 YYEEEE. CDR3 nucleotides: TGTGCCAGCAGCTTGTTTGGGGGGCACAGCACTGAAGCTTTCTTT. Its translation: CASSLFGGHSTEAFF.

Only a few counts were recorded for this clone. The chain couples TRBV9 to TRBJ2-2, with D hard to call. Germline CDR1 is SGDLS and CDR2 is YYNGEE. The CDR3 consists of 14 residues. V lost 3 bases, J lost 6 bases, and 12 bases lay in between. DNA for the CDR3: TGTGCCAGCAGCGCCTACTCTGCTGCCGGGGAGCTGTTTTTT. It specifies CASSAYSAAGELFF. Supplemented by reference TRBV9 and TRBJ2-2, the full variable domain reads DSGVTQTPKHLITATGQRVTLRCSPRSGDLSVYWYQQSLDQGLQFLIQYYNGEERAKGNILERFSAQQFPDLHSELNLSSLELGDSALYFCASSAYSAAGELFFGEGSRLTVL.

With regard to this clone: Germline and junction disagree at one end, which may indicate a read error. The CDR3 region has the DNA TGTGCCGGCAGTGTTTCGGGGGCTGGGGCCAACGTCCTGACTTTC. This codes for CAGSVSGAGANVLTF. The chain is built from TRBV2 and TRBJ2-6, with a possible D match to TRBD2 (6 bases). Germline CDR1 and CDR2: SNHLY and FYNNEI. The CDR3 runs to 15 residues.

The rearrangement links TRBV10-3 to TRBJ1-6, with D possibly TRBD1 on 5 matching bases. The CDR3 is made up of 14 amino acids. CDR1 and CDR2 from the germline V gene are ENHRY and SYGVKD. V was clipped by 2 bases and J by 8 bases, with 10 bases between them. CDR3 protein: CAISERVRDSPLHF. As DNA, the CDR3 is TGTGCCATCAGTGAGCGGGTCAGGGATTCACCCCTCCACTTT.

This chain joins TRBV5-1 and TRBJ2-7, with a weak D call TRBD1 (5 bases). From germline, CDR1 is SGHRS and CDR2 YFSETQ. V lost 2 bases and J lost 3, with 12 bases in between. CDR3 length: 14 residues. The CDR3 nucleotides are TGCGCCAGCAGCTTCCTCAGACAGAACTACGAGCAGTACTTC. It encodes CASSFLRQNYEQYF.

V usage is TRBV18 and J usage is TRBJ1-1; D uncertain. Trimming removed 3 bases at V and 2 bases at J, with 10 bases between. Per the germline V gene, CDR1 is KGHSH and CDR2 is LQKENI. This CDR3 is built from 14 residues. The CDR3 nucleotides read TGTGCCAGCTCACCGGAACGGCTTAACACTGAAGCTTTCTTT. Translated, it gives CASSPERLNTEAFF.

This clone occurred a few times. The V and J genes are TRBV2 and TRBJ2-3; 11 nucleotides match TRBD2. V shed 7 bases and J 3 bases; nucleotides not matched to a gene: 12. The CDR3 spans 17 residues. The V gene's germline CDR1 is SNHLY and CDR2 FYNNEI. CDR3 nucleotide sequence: TGTGCCAGCAAGAGGTTTAGCGGGGGGGCCGAGACAGATACGCAGTATTTT. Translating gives CASKRFSGGAETDTQYF.

The CDR3 region is CSVDITTRGTEAFF. The CDR3, as DNA: TGCAGCGTTGATATTACAACCCGAGGGACTGAAGCTTTCTTT. The J gene is TRBJ1-1, the V gene TRBV29-1; D remains ambiguous. Trimming took 3 bases from V and 5 from J, leaving 16 bases between them. Germline V lookup: CDR1 SQVTM, CDR2 ANQGSEA. The length of the CDR3 is 14 residues.

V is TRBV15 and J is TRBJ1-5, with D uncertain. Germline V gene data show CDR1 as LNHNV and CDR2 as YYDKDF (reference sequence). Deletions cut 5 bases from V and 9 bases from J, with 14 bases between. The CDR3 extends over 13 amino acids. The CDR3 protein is CATSPEQARPQHF. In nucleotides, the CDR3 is TGTGCCACCAGCCCAGAACAAGCGCGGCCCCAGCATTTT.

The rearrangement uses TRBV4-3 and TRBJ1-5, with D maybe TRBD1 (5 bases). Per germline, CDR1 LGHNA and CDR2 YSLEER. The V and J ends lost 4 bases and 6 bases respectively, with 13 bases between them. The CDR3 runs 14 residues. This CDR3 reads CASSRQGYGQPQHF. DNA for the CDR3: TGCGCCAGCAGCCGGCAGGGCTACGGTCAGCCCCAGCATTTT.